This TCR beta chain was sequenced in a study of control samples from healthy donors and cancer patients. Libraries were prepared by immunoSEQ multiplex PCR; TCRdb keeps only in-frame clonotypes and omits some of them. The sample consists of some 90,000 clones, around 86% of them appearing once. Material: blood. This clonotype was obtained from a woman aged 50 to 65 in good health.

The CDR3 loop reads CASSLEQLRSSPLHF. The DNA of the CDR3 is TGTGCCAGCAGCTTAGAACAACTCAGGTCTTCACCCCTCCACTTT. The chain has TRBV7-2 and TRBJ1-6; D remains unclear. V was pared by 1 base and J by 9 bases, with 13 bases between. Germline V lookup: CDR1 SGHTA, CDR2 FQGNSA. CDR3 size: 15 residues.